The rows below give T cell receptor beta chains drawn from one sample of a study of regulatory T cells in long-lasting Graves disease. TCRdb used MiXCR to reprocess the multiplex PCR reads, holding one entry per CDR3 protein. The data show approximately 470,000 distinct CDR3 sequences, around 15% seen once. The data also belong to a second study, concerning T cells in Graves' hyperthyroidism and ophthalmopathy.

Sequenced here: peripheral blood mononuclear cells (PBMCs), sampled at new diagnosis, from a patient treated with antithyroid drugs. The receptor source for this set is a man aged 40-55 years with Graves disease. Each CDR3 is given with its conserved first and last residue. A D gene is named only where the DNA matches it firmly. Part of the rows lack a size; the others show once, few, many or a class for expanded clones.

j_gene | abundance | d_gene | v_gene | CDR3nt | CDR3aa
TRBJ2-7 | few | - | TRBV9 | TGTGCCAGCAGCGAGTGGGGAACAGGAAGCGAGCAGTACTTC | CASSEWGTGSEQYF
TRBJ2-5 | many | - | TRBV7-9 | TGTGCCAGCGTGAGGGCTCAAGAGACCCAGTACTTC | CASVRAQETQYF
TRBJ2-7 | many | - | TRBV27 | TGTGCCAGCAGTTCCCCAGGGGCTTGGAACGAGCAGTACTTC | CASSSPGAWNEQYF
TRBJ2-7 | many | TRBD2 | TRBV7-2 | TGTGCCAGCAGCTTTATAGCGGGAGGCAACTACGAGCAGTACTTC | CASSFIAGGNYEQYF
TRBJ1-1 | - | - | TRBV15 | TGTGCCACCAGCAGAGTAATAATGAACACTGAAGCTTTCTTT | CATSRVIMNTEAFF
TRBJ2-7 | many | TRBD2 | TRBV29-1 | TGCAGCGCCAGAGCCCTAGCGGGAGGGAGTTACGAGCAGTACTTC | CSARALAGGSYEQYF
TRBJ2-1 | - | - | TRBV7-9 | TGTGCCAGCAGCTCACACCGGGTTAAGGACGGCAATGAGCAGTTCTTC | CASSSHRVKDGNEQFF
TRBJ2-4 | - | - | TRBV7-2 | TGTGCCAGCAGCCCCAGTTCCTCCAAAAACATTCAGTACTTC | CASSPSSSKNIQYF
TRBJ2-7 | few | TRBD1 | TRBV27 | TGTGCCAGCAGTTTTGAGACAGGGAACTACGAGCAGTACTTC | CASSFETGNYEQYF
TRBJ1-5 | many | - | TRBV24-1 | TGTGCCACCAGTGATGGGACACGGAGCAATCAGCCCCAGCATTTT | CATSDGTRSNQPQHF
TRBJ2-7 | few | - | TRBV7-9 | TGTGCCAGCAGCTCCCGTGGGGCGCGGCGGGACTTC | CASSSRGARRDF
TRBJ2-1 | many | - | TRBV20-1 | TGCAGTGTTATAGCTAGTGCCTACAATGAGCAGTTCTTC | CSVIASAYNEQFF
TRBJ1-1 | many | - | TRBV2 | TGTGCCAGCAAATTACAGGGGAACACTGAAGCTTTCTTT | CASKLQGNTEAFF
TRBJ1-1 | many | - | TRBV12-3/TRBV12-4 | TGTGCCAGCAGTTTAGTGGGTCAGGGTGAAGCTTTCTTT | CASSLVGQGEAFF
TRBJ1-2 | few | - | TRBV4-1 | TGCGCCAGCAGCCCAACAAAGGGCGGCTACACCTTC | CASSPTKGGYTF
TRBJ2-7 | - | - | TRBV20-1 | TGCAGTGCTAGACACAGCCCCTACGAGCAGTACTTC | CSARHSPYEQYF
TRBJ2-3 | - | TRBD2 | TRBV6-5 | TGTGCCAGCAGTTCCCGGACTAGCGGGAGTGCAAGCACAGATACGCAGTATTTT | CASSSRTSGSASTDTQYF
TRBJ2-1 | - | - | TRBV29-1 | TGCAGCGTTGCAAGGGTCAATGAGCAGTTCTTC | CSVARVNEQFF
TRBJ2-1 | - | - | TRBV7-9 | TGTGCCAGCAGCCCACCGGCAGGGGCTGGTGAGCAGTTCTTC | CASSPPAGAGEQFF
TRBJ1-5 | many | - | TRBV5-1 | TGCGCCAGCAGCCCCCTGGGAGGGGTCGGTCAGCCCCAGCATTTT | CASSPLGGVGQPQHF
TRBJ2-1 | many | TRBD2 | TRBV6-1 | TGTGCCAGCAGTAGGGTTGGGAGGGTCCATACTAATGAGCAGTTCTTC | CASSRVGRVHTNEQFF
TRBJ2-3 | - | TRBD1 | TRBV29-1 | TGCAGCGTTGAACCAGGGGGTGGAGCAGATACGCAGTATTTT | CSVEPGGGADTQYF
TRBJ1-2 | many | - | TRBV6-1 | TGTGCCAGCAGGGGGGAAAGGGGCTATGGCTACACCTTC | CASRGERGYGYTF
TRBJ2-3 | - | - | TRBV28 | TGTGCCAGCAGTACCATAACCCGCGATACGCAGTATTTT | CASSTITRDTQYF
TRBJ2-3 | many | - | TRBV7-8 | TGTGCCAGCAGCTCCAGACTAGAGGATACGCAGTATTTT | CASSSRLEDTQYF
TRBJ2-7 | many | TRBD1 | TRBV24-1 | TGTGCCACCAGTGATGAAACAGGGGTTGAGCAGTACTTC | CATSDETGVEQYF
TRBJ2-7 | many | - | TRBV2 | TGTGCCAGCAGTCTACAGGTCTACGAGCAGTACTTC | CASSLQVYEQYF
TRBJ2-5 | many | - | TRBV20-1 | TGCAGTGCATTCGGAATTAACCAAGAGACCCAGTACTTC | CSAFGINQETQYF
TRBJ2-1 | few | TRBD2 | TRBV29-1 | TGCAGCGTTGAAGGAGCGGGAGGGCCGAGGATCAATGAGCAGTTCTTC | CSVEGAGGPRINEQFF
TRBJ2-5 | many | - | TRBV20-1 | TGCAGTGCTATTGGGAGGACTAACCGTCAAGAGACCCAGTACTTC | CSAIGRTNRQETQYF
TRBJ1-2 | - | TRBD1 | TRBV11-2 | TGTGCCAGCAGCTGGAGAAACACAGGGGACGATGGCTACACCTTC | CASSWRNTGDDGYTF
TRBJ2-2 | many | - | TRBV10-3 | TGTGCCACCCTGAACACCGGGGAGCTGTTTTTT | CATLNTGELFF
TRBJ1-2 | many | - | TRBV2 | TGTGCCAGCAGTGGGGGGCTGGACTATGGCTACACCTTC | CASSGGLDYGYTF
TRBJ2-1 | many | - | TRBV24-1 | TGTGCCACCAGTGATTTCCGGGTACAGTACAATGAGCAGTTCTTC | CATSDFRVQYNEQFF
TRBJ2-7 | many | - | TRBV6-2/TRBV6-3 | TGTGCCAGCAGTTACTCGCCGACTGATATCTACGAGCAGTACTTC | CASSYSPTDIYEQYF
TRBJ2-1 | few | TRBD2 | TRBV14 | TGTGCCAGCAGCCAAGACCTACTGGGGACTAGCGGGGCACGGAGGGATGAGCAGTTCTTC | CASSQDLLGTSGARRDEQFF
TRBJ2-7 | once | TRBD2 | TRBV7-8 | TGTGCCAGCAGCTCCGCCCTAGCGGGACCCTCTGATTCCTACGAGCAGTACTTC | CASSSALAGPSDSYEQYF
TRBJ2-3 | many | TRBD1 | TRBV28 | TGTGCCAGCAGTTGGACAGGGGGCGTAGATACGCAGTATTTT | CASSWTGGVDTQYF
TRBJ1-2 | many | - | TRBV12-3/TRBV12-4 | TGTGCCAGCAGTTTAGGGCAACTTAACTATGGCTACACCTTC | CASSLGQLNYGYTF